The TCR beta chain under discussion was sequenced for a study of PD-1 blockade in classical Hodgkin lymphoma (dated by TCRdb to the early 2020s). With regard to the full study: Nivolumab dosing was 3 mg/kg intravenously every 2 weeks, continuing until either disease progression or unacceptable toxicity. The study used TCR beta sequencing and CyTOF to define a peripheral blood immune signature of response to PD-1 blockade in classical Hodgkin lymphoma. What the study reported, not specific to this receptor: The study was limited to a single clinical trial cohort, and causes of repertoire differences, possibly disease activity or prior therapy, remained undefined. Baseline TCR diversity was reported as lower in newly diagnosed patients than in healthy donors, and lower still in relapsed/refractory patients. CD4+ but not CD8+ TCR diversity rose significantly by C4D1 (p=0.0027 vs p=0.16), most apparent in complete responders (p=0.02). Trial patients achieving complete response had baseline diversity similar to newly diagnosed patients, whereas partial responders and progressors had significantly lower diversity. Lower diversity was seen in patients whose nivolumab began less than 1 year after ASCT, and these patients were left out of later analyses so that immune reconstitution would not confound the results.

The label giving this sample's time point can be read as: cycle 1 day 1 (C1D1), immediately before nivolumab initiation. Relapse after autologous stem cell transplantation had occurred in all trial patients, and cohorts A, B and C were distinguished by prior brentuximab vedotin exposure. The trial cohort included more than 55 patients with relapsed/refractory classical Hodgkin lymphoma, and each patient had a best overall response of complete response, partial response or progressive disease. Single-agent nivolumab was administered to trial patients in the multi-cohort phase II CheckMate 205 trial. An independent review committee assessed best overall response using the 2007 International Working Group response criteria. Trial PBMCs were collected immediately before nivolumab initiation (C1D1) and during therapy at cycle 2 day 1 and cycle 4 day 1. Peripheral blood was collected in 8 mL Vacutainer Cell Preparation Tubes, from which PBMCs were isolated by centrifugation and then cryopreserved.

Genomic DNA was extracted with the Qiagen DNeasy kit from unsorted PBMCs and from negatively selected CD4+ and CD8+ fractions. Using primers that anneal to V and J segments, immunoSEQ multiplex PCR amplified the TCR beta CDR3 regions. A synthetic immune receptor repertoire was used to minimize amplification bias, and remaining bias was computationally removed after sequencing. The published analysis was carried out like this. Repertoire diversity was quantified as the Shannon entropy index using custom Python scripts. Unsorted, CD4+ and CD8+ repertoires were examined separately, except in combined analyses, for which CD4+ and CD8+ sequences were merged in silico. Clonal expansion was defined as a frequency increase of at least 2-fold after treatment compared with C1D1, and clones undetected at baseline were assigned a pseudocount of 0.5. Clones with 0 or 1 copy at C1D1 were classified as singleton clones, and clones with 2 or more copies were classified as non-singleton clones. Clones expanded in unsorted samples were labelled as CD4+, CD8+ or unknown by matching protein sequences in sorted samples from the same patient. Wilcoxon tests on paired samples were used to test changes in diversity from C1D1 to C4D1. The table comes from immuneACCESS by way of TCRdb, which keeps in-frame sequences with V and J called. Part of the clones is missing from these tables; in studies checked, under half for an unresolved V gene and the rest for unknown reasons. The V and J calls and clone size were taken over from that table, and D and trimming were inferred from the DNA. This sample comprises 13,000 or so clones, over 75% of them detected only once. Jointly, the top ten make up roughly 25% of the sample.

The trim is 5 bases for V and 6 bases for J, with a gap of 17 bases between the germline ends. The CDR3 sequence holds 15 residues, the cysteine and phenylalanine included. Here the CDR3 DNA is all that survives: 45 bases in frame from base 1. CDR1 and CDR2, per the germline V gene (reference sequence), are LNHDA and SQIVND. This clone was observed a few times. Its antigen remains undetermined. Nothing much larger sits one base from this clone, and base qualities are not available. Material: peripheral blood mononuclear cells (PBMCs), obtained at baseline. This clonotype originated in a human donor with classical Hodgkin lymphoma. The receptor chain draws on TRBV19 and TRBJ1-5; the D gene is perhaps TRBD1, on 5 matching bases. In nucleotides, the sequence is TGTGCCAGTAGTCTGAGCGGGGGGATTGGTCAGCCCCAGCATTTT. Its coded protein is CASSLSGGIGQPQHF.